The 6 T cell receptor beta chains given below trace back to one sample, sequenced in a study of cytomegalovirus exposure and HLA in healthy donors. 60 Vbeta and 13 Jbeta primers were used in PCR. Sequencing used immunoSEQ multiplex PCR; TCRdb keeps in-frame clones, though not all of them. The sample lists approximately 190,000 clones, 78% seen once, with 4.5% to 7.5% in the top ten. The sequenced sample was PBMCs. The receptors shown here come from a woman younger than 45 in good health and CMV-seropositive.

V and J are TRBV15 and TRBJ2-7; D unresolved. V was pared by 0 bases and J by 3 bases, with 15 bases between. Germline lookup yields CDR1 LNHNV and CDR2 YYDKDF (reference sequence). This CDR3 is built from 16 residues. CDR3 region: CATSRERLGGLYEQYF. The DNA for the CDR3 is TGTGCCACCAGCAGAGAACGACTCGGTGGCCTCTACGAGCAGTACTTC.

This clone was counted once. The chain uses TRBV7-2 and TRBJ1-5; D possibly corresponds to TRBD1 (6 bases). Per the germline V gene, CDR1 is SGHTA and CDR2 is FQGNSA. This CDR3 has 13 amino acids. The V end was cut by 6 bases, the J end by 3 bases, with 9 bases between. The chain's CDR3 is CASRGQINQPQHF. DNA for the CDR3: TGTGCCAGCAGAGGACAGATCAATCAGCCCCAGCATTTT.

This chain links TRBV7-2 with TRBJ2-3; weak D call: TRBD1 (5 bases). Germline CDR1 reads SGHTA; CDR2 reads FQGNSA. V was shortened by 5 bases and J by 7 bases, with 10 bases between the two germline ends. This CDR3 contains 12 residues. CDR3 residues: CASSRPGYTQYF. In DNA, the CDR3 is TGTGCCAGCAGCCGCCCAGGGTATACGCAGTATTTT.

The V call is TRBV5-1, the J call TRBJ2-7; 9 bases line up with TRBD2. The germline V gene has CDR1 SGHRS and CDR2 YFSETQ. Trimming removed 6 bases from V and 0 bases from J; junction bases left unmatched: 7. The CDR3 length is 15 residues. CDR3: CASNSLAGDSYEQYF. CDR3 bases: TGCGCCAGCAACTCCTTAGCGGGAGACTCCTACGAGCAGTACTTC. The complete variable domain, with remaining parts taken from reference TRBV5-1 and TRBJ2-7, reads KAGVTQTPRYLIKTRGQQVTLSCSPISGHRSVSWYQQTPGQGLQFLFEYFSETQRNKGNFPGRFSGRQFSNSRSEMNVSTLELGDSALYLCASNSLAGDSYEQYFGPGTRLTVT.

This chain uses TRBV19 with TRBJ1-5; TRBD1 might be the D (6 bases). The germline gives CDR1 LNHDA, CDR2 SQIVND (reference sequence). The CDR3 covers 16 residues. V lost 7 bases, J lost 2 bases, and 18 bases lay in between. CDR3 protein: CASTLTGQSRNQPQHF. In DNA, the CDR3 is TGTGCCAGTACCCTCACCGGACAGTCTCGCAATCAGCCCCAGCATTTT.

V is TRBV7-3 and J is TRBJ2-7, with 9 bases lining up with TRBD1. This CDR3 contains 13 residues. Trimming removed 5 bases from V and 4 bases from J; junction bases left unmatched: 3. Germline CDR1 SGHTA, CDR2 FQGTGA. The CDR3 coding sequence is TGTGCCAGCAGCCCCGGGACAGGGTACGAGCAGTACTTC. It encodes CASSPGTGYEQYF.